This is a list of T cell receptor beta chains from one sample in a study of shared clonotypes between healthy human individuals. Profiled with immunoSEQ multiplex PCR; TCRdb holds only in-frame clones, not every one. The table lists under 2,500,000 clones, almost 96% of them singletons. Sequencing used naive CD4+ T cells sorted from blood. Receptors were obtained from a man between 18 and 29 years old in good health. Both conserved end residues are part of each CDR3. Fields, in order: D gene, clone size, V gene, J gene, CDR3 DNA, CDR3 protein. A D gene is named only where the DNA matches it firmly. Clone size appears in some rows only: once, few, many, or a class for an expanded clone.

.,.,TRBV19,TRBJ2-1,TGTGCCAGTAGTATAGCGGTGGCAGCCCGCTCCTACAATGAGCAGTTCTTC,CASSIAVAARSYNEQFF
.,.,TRBV25-1,TRBJ1-6,TGTGCCAGCAGTGAATCCCCCCTGTCACCCCTCCACTTT,CASSESPLSPLHF
.,.,TRBV20-1,TRBJ2-1,TGCAGTGCTTTAAAGTATGAGCAGTTCTTC,CSALKYEQFF
TRBD1,.,TRBV29-1,TRBJ1-2,TGCAGCGTTGAAGGGGGACAGGGGGCGAAGTCTGGCTACACCTTC,CSVEGGQGAKSGYTF
TRBD1,.,TRBV19,TRBJ1-5,TGTGCCAGTAGTACCTGGACAGGGAGCGATCAGCCCCAGCATTTT,CASSTWTGSDQPQHF
TRBD1,.,TRBV18,TRBJ2-7,TGTGCCAGCTCTTCCGGGACAGGGAGCTCCTACGAGCAGTACTTC,CASSSGTGSSYEQYF
.,.,TRBV28,TRBJ2-5,TGTGCCAGCAGTCCGGAAGAGACCCAGTACTTC,CASSPEETQYF
TRBD1,.,TRBV6-6,TRBJ1-2,TGTGCCAGCAGTAAACAGGGGGCCACCTATGGCTACACCTTC,CASSKQGATYGYTF
.,.,TRBV18,TRBJ1-1,TGTGCCAGCTCACGACAGACATTGAACACTGAAGCTTTCTTT,CASSRQTLNTEAFF
.,once,TRBV27,TRBJ2-1,TGTGCCAGCAGTTTAGCGGGGAGAGGGCTCTATGAGCAGTTCTTC,CASSLAGRGLYEQFF
TRBD2,.,TRBV6-6,TRBJ2-7,TGTGCCAGCAGGACTAGCGAAACCTACGAGCAGTACTTC,CASRTSETYEQYF
TRBD2,.,TRBV10-3,TRBJ2-1,TGTGCCATCAGTGAGTCGGGACTAGCGGGAAACAATGAGCAGTTCTTC,CAISESGLAGNNEQFF
.,.,TRBV11-2,TRBJ2-5,TGTGCCAGCAGACCCCTTGGGGGACCGGAGACCCAGTACTTC,CASRPLGGPETQYF
.,once,TRBV10-3,TRBJ2-2,TGTGCCATCAGTGGAGGCGACACCGGGGAGCTGTTTTTT,CAISGGDTGELFF
TRBD2,.,TRBV18,TRBJ2-1,TGTGCCAGCTCACCAATTGACAATAGCGGGGGAGCGTTCTTC,CASSPIDNSGGAFF
.,.,TRBV5-4,TRBJ2-5,TGTGCCAGCAGCTTGGAACGGAGGGAGACCCAGTACTTC,CASSLERRETQYF
.,.,TRBV11-2,TRBJ2-2,TGTGCCAGCAGCTTAGGCAGGACCGGGGAGCTGTTTTTT,CASSLGRTGELFF
TRBD1,.,TRBV19,TRBJ1-5,TGTGCCAGTAGGGAAGAGGGCAGGGGGCAAAAGCCCCAGCATTTT,CASREEGRGQKPQHF
.,.,TRBV12-5,TRBJ1-1,TGTGCTAGTGGTTTAGCAGGGAACACTGAAGCTTTCTTT,CASGLAGNTEAFF
.,.,TRBV19,TRBJ1-5,TGTGCCAGTAGTACCCACAGGGATCAGCCCCAGCATTTT,CASSTHRDQPQHF
.,.,TRBV25-1,TRBJ1-2,TGTGCCAGCAGCTGGGGGGGCTATGGCTACACCTTC,CASSWGGYGYTF
TRBD1,.,TRBV28,TRBJ2-3,TGTGCCAGCAGTTCAGGGACAGTAAAGTCAGATACGCAGTATTTT,CASSSGTVKSDTQYF
.,.,TRBV10-2,TRBJ1-1,TGCGCCAGCCGCCAGGGAGGGGTGAACACTGAAGCTTTCTTT,CASRQGGVNTEAFF
TRBD1,.,TRBV5-1,TRBJ1-1,TGCGCCAGTAGGACAGGGGACACTGAAGCTTTCTTT,CASRTGDTEAFF
.,once,TRBV14,TRBJ2-5,TGTGCCAGCAGCCAGGGGTCGACTCTGTTTCAAGAGACCCAGTACTTC,CASSQGSTLFQETQYF
TRBD1,.,TRBV5-1,TRBJ2-2,TGCGCCAGCAGCTCGACAGGGGTCAGGAACACCGGGGAGCTGTTTTTT,CASSSTGVRNTGELFF
.,.,TRBV4-3,TRBJ1-1,TGCGCCAGCAGCCAAGAGGCGGGGGGCACTGAAGCTTTCTTT,CASSQEAGGTEAFF
.,.,TRBV5-6,TRBJ1-5,TGTGCCAGCAGCTTGGCTGGGGGTACGAGCAATCAGCCCCAGCATTTT,CASSLAGGTSNQPQHF
.,.,TRBV6-1,TRBJ1-5,TGTGCCAGCAGTGCCCTAGGGGGATCGGGAGGCAATCAGCCCCAGCATTTT,CASSALGGSGGNQPQHF
TRBD1,.,TRBV7-2,TRBJ2-7,TGTGCCAGCAGCTTAGCAGGGGGCCCTCGGGAGCAGTACTTC,CASSLAGGPREQYF
.,.,TRBV5-1,TRBJ2-7,TGCGCCAGCAGCTTGGAAGTAAGGACCTACGAGCAGTACTTC,CASSLEVRTYEQYF
TRBD1,.,TRBV7-8,TRBJ1-5,TGTGCCAGCAGCTTCGTGCAGGGGGAACAGCCCCAGCATTTT,CASSFVQGEQPQHF
.,.,TRBV6-1,TRBJ2-5,TGTGCCAGCCTACGGACAAAGCAAAGGACCCAGTACTTC,CASLRTKQRTQYF
.,.,TRBV6-1,TRBJ1-5,TGTGCCAGCAGGGGTGCCAATCAGCCCCAGCATTTT,CASRGANQPQHF
TRBD2,.,TRBV14,TRBJ2-1,TGTGCCAGCAGCTTAAGACTAGCAGGTGAGCAGTTCTTC,CASSLRLAGEQFF
.,.,TRBV11-2,TRBJ2-2,TGTGCCAGCAGCCCGGAGGTCGGGGAGCTGTTTTTT,CASSPEVGELFF